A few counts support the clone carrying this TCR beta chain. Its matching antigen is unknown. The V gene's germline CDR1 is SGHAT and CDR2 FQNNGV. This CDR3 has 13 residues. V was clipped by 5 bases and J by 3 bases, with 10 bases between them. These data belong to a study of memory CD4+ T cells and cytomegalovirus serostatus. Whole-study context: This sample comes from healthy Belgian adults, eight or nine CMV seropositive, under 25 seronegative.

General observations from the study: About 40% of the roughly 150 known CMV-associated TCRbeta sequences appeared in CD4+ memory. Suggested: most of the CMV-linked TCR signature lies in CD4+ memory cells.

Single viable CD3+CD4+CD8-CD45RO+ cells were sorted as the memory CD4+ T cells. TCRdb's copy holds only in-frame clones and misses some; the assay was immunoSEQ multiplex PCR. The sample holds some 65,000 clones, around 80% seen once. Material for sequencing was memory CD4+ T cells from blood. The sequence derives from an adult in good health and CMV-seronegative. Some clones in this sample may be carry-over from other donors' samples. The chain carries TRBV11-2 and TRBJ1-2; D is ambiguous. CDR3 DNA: TGTGCCAGCAGCCGCCGAGCCGACTATGGCTACACCTTC. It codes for CASSRRADYGYTF.